The rows below give T cell receptor beta chains drawn from one sample of a study of CD8+ T cells in alopecia areata. Generated by immunoSEQ multiplex PCR, the TCRdb table keeps only in-frame clones and is missing some. The sample contains fewer than 150,000 clones, around 58% of which appear only once. This specimen consisted of CD8+ T cells sorted from blood, obtained at week 4, from a patient treated with tofacitinib. The receptors were gathered from a human donor with alopecia areata. Both conserved end residues are part of each CDR3. A D gene is named only where the DNA matches it firmly. The size entry is marked missing in some rows and otherwise reads once, few, many or a size class.

few,TRBJ1-6,-,TRBV6-5,TGTGCCAGCAGAGCGAACGGGGGCTATAATTCACCCCTCCACTTT,CASRANGGYNSPLHF
-,TRBJ2-1,TRBD2,TRBV29-1,TGCAGCGGACGCGGGGGTGATTACAATGAGCAGTTCTTC,CSGRGGDYNEQFF
-,TRBJ2-1,-,TRBV15,TGTGCCACCAGCAGAGTAGCCCGCGGAACTAACAATGAGCAGTTCTTC,CATSRVARGTNNEQFF
-,TRBJ2-7,-,TRBV29-1,TGCAGCGTAAAGGACAGCTACGAGCAGTACTTC,CSVKDSYEQYF
-,TRBJ1-2,-,TRBV12-5,TGTGCTAGTGACTGGCGGTGCGCTAACTATGGCTACACCTTC,CASDWRCANYGYTF
-,TRBJ2-7,-,TRBV7-9,TGTGCCAGCAGCTTAGTGAGTTACGAGCAGTACTTC,CASSLVSYEQYF
few,TRBJ2-7,-,TRBV30,TGTGCCTGGAGTGTAGGGGACACGGGGGAGCAGTACTTC,CAWSVGDTGEQYF
few,TRBJ2-3,TRBD1,TRBV29-1,TGCAGCGTTGTGAGGGGGCTCCAAGATACGCAGTATTTT,CSVVRGLQDTQYF
-,TRBJ1-1,-,TRBV30,TGTGCCTGGACCGACAGGATTTACGGTGAAGCTTTCTTT,CAWTDRIYGEAFF
-,TRBJ1-2,-,TRBV20-1,TGCAGTGCCTTGGTTAACTATGGCTACACCTTC,CSALVNYGYTF
-,TRBJ2-7,TRBD1,TRBV7-9,TGTGCCAGCAGTCTCCGCCCGGGACAGGGGTCCTACGAGCAGTACTTC,CASSLRPGQGSYEQYF
once,TRBJ2-7,-,TRBV2,TGTGCCAGCAGTGACAGGGGTCTGTGGGAGCAGTACTTC,CASSDRGLWEQYF
-,TRBJ2-7,-,TRBV5-4,TGTGCCAGCAGCTTGGAGGCAGAGTCCTACGAGCAGTACTTC,CASSLEAESYEQYF
-,TRBJ2-7,-,TRBV29-1,TGCAGCGTTGAGCTCGACAGCTACGAGCAGTACTTC,CSVELDSYEQYF
-,TRBJ2-2,-,TRBV6-4,TGTGCCAGCAGTGTCACCCCAGGGGCTGGCACCGGGGAGCTGTTTTTT,CASSVTPGAGTGELFF
-,TRBJ2-1,TRBD2,TRBV30,TGTGCCTGGAGGGCCAGCGGGGCTGAGCAGTTCTTC,CAWRASGAEQFF
-,TRBJ1-1,-,TRBV19,TGTGCCAGTAGCGAAAGAGGACGGTTGAACACTGAAGCTTTCTTT,CASSERGRLNTEAFF
-,TRBJ2-7,-,TRBV2,TGTGCCAGCACTGCGGGCTTAAACTACGAGCAGTACTTC,CASTAGLNYEQYF
-,TRBJ1-2,TRBD1,TRBV7-9,TGTGCCAGCAGCTTAAGTTCGGGACAGGGACTTTATGGCTACACCTTC,CASSLSSGQGLYGYTF
-,TRBJ2-4,-,TRBV10-3,TGTGCCATCAGCGATGACGCCAAAAACATTCAGTACTTC,CAISDDAKNIQYF
-,TRBJ1-5,TRBD1,TRBV25-1,TGTGCCAGCAGTGAGCGACAGGGCGAGCAGCCCCAGCATTTT,CASSERQGEQPQHF
-,TRBJ2-3,-,TRBV30,TGTGCCTGGAGTTTTGTGGGGGGAACAGATACGCAGTATTTT,CAWSFVGGTDTQYF
-,TRBJ2-7,TRBD1,TRBV30,TGTGCAACAACAGGGGACCCTTCCTACGAGCAGTACTTC,CATTGDPSYEQYF
few,TRBJ1-2,-,TRBV29-1,TGCAGCGTTGTTGGGGGCTATGGCTACACCTTC,CSVVGGYGYTF
-,TRBJ2-5,TRBD2,TRBV4-1,TGCGCCAGCAGCCCGCGCGGGGGGCCAAGCCAAGAGACCCAGTACTTC,CASSPRGGPSQETQYF
few,TRBJ2-1,-,TRBV29-1,TGCAGCGTTGAACCCAGGGAAGCCTACAATGAGCAGTTCTTC,CSVEPREAYNEQFF
few,TRBJ2-6,-,TRBV30,TGTGCCTGGAGTGTTTTTCCGACAGAGAGGGTTTTTCCGATGCTCTCTGGGGCCAACGTCCTGACTTTC,CAWSVFPTERVFPMLSGANVLTF
-,TRBJ2-7,TRBD1,TRBV5-6,TGTGCCAGCAGCATCAGAACCGGGACAGGGGATTCCTACGAGCAGTACTTC,CASSIRTGTGDSYEQYF
few,TRBJ2-2,-,TRBV30,TGTGCCTGGAGTTGGACCATACCCGGGGAGCTGTTTTTT,CAWSWTIPGELFF
-,TRBJ1-1,-,TRBV6-5,TGTGCCAGCAGTTACGGGGACCGGGCTGAAGCTTTCTTT,CASSYGDRAEAFF
few,TRBJ1-6,TRBD1,TRBV29-1,TGCAGCGTTGAGTGGGACAGCCAACGAAGAACCCTCCACTTT,CSVEWDSQRRTLHF
-,TRBJ2-1,TRBD1,TRBV29-1,TGCAGCGTTGAAACCCTGACAGGGTTTGCGGCTCTCTTC,CSVETLTGFAALF
-,TRBJ2-1,TRBD1,TRBV6-6,TGTGCCAGCAGCAATACCGGGACAGGGGGCAATGAGCAGTTCTTC,CASSNTGTGGNEQFF
-,TRBJ2-6,-,TRBV29-1,TGCAGCGTTGGAGAGGAAGTATTCCCGGGCTCTGGGGCCAACGTCCTGACTTTC,CSVGEEVFPGSGANVLTF
-,TRBJ1-5,-,TRBV5-6,TGTGCCAGCAGCCTTGGGGATGGGGCCAATCAGCCCCAGCATTTT,CASSLGDGANQPQHF
-,TRBJ2-7,-,TRBV29-1,TGCAGCGTTGAGGGGGGCCATGGATTCTCCTACGAGCAGTACTTC,CSVEGGHGFSYEQYF
few,TRBJ1-1,-,TRBV30,TGTGCCTGGGGGGACGGGACATTCACTGAAGCTTTCTTT,CAWGDGTFTEAFF
-,TRBJ2-5,-,TRBV30,TGTGCCTGGTGGGGGTTGGGGGGTGAGACCCAGTACTTC,CAWWGLGGETQYF
-,TRBJ2-7,TRBD1,TRBV29-1,TGCAGCGCCGCACCGGGACAGGGCTACGAGCAGTACTTC,CSAAPGQGYEQYF
-,TRBJ2-5,-,TRBV18,TGTGCCAGCTCATCAGACCCTACTGAATTAACAGAGACCCAGTACTTC,CASSSDPTELTETQYF
few,TRBJ1-2,-,TRBV7-8,TGTGCCAGCAGCCCATCGTACACCAACTATGGCTACACCTTC,CASSPSYTNYGYTF